The 19 T cell receptor beta chains below were found in one sample sequenced in a study of T cell repertoires in cytomegalovirus infection. These receptors are not linked to any known antigen. MiXCR was run by TCRdb on the reads, yielding one entry per CDR3 protein. The sample includes around 540,000 distinct CDR3 sequences, more than 30% of them seen just once. The sequences come from cultured PBMCs, collected from culture after CMV antigen stimulation. The receptors were gathered from a human donor in good health (CMV status not recorded). Some clones in this sample may be carry-over from other donors' samples.

In this sample, this clonotype turned up a few times. This chain joins TRBV28 and TRBJ2-7, with 7 bases that match TRBD2. Trimming cost V 2 bases and J 2 bases; bases outside gene matches: 3. Germline-derived CDR1 and CDR2 are MDHEN and SYDVKM. CDR3 size: 14 residues. CDR3 bases: TGTGCCAGCAGTTTAGGCGGGAGTCCCTACGAGCAGTACGTC. Translated, it gives CASSLGGSPYEQYV.

Regarding this clonotype: The germline gene is not matched at one end of the junction; a read error may be the cause. The rearrangement uses TRBV7-2 and TRBJ2-1, with D perhaps TRBD2 (5 bases). This CDR3 spans 16 amino acids. CDR1 is SGHTA and CDR2 is FQGNSA in the germline V gene. The CDR3, as DNA: TGTGCCAGCACCCCTAGTATGATAGCGACCTACAATGAGCATTTCTTC. This translates into CASTPSMIATYNEHFF.

This clonotype was seen at least ten times. The chain couples TRBV7-2 to TRBJ2-1; 7 bases match TRBD2. With V trimmed by 3 bases and J by 10 bases, 6 bases remained unmatched. Germline assignment: CDR1 SGHTA and CDR2 FQGNSA. The CDR3 extends over 13 amino acids. The CDR3 spells CASSFSAAGEQFF. CDR3 coding DNA: TGTGCCAGCAGCTTTTCTGCAGCGGGAGAGCAGTTCTTC.

The chain has TRBV7-4 and TRBJ2-7; TRBD2 aligns across 7 bases. The CDR3 runs to 14 residues. Germline CDR1 is SGHVT and CDR2 is SQSDAQ. With 7 bases clipped from V and 5 bases from J, the junction kept 11 bases outside the gene matches. DNA of the CDR3: TGTGCCAGCACCGAAGGGGCGGGAGTCCACGAGCAGTACTTC. Translated, it gives CASTEGAGVHEQYF. The whole variable domain, remainder taken from reference TRBV7-4 and TRBJ2-7, is GAGVSQSPRYKVAKRGRDVALRCDSISGHVTLYWYRQTLGQGSEVLTYSQSDAQRDKSGRPSGRFSAERPERSVSTLKIQRTEQGDSAVYLCASTEGAGVHEQYFGPGTRLTVT.

In its sample, this clonotype was seen many times. This chain joins TRBV7-2 and TRBJ1-1; possibly TRBD1 for D (5 bases). CDR3 size: 14 residues. Trimming stripped 2 bases from V and 4 bases from J, with 11 bases between. The V gene's germline CDR1 is SGHTA and CDR2 FQGNSA. CDR3 sequence: CASSLFGRATEAFF. CDR3 bases: TGTGCCAGCAGCTTATTTGGCAGGGCCACTGAAGCTTTCTTT.

The gene calls are TRBV7-2 and TRBJ2-1; no definite D call. There are 13 residues in the CDR3. Trimming removed 4 bases from V and 10 bases from J, with 14 bases in between. Germline values: CDR1 SGHTA, CDR2 FQGNSA. The CDR3 nucleotides are TGTGCCAGCAGCTCTCCCGGCAGGCCGGAGCAGTTCTTC. It is translated as CASSSPGRPEQFF.

This clonotype was detected once. This chain uses TRBV12-3 or TRBV12-4 with TRBJ2-1, with 16 bases lining up with TRBD2. This CDR3 region has 21 residues. V lost 2 bases, J lost 0 bases, and 10 bases stayed unmatched. The CDR3 coding sequence is TGTGCCAGCAGTTTACAACAACCCGGGACTAGCGGGAGGGCCTCCTACAATGAGCAGTTCTTC. Translation: CASSLQQPGTSGRASYNEQFF.

This clonotype has a count of ten or more. The chain joins TRBV29-1 to TRBJ2-3, with TRBD2 identical over 7 bases. With 4 bases clipped from V and 5 bases from J, the junction kept 12 bases outside the gene matches. Germline-derived CDR1 and CDR2 are SQVTM and ANQGSEA. The CDR3 totals 15 residues. The CDR3 is CSVGAGWEGQDTQYF. The CDR3 DNA follows: TGCAGCGTTGGCGCCGGGTGGGAGGGCCAAGATACGCAGTATTTT.

The genes are TRBV4-1 and TRBJ1-5; no clear D gene. Germline assignment: CDR1 MGHRA and CDR2 YSYEKL. The CDR3 is made up of 16 amino acids. Trimming pared 4 bases from V and 7 bases from J, leaving 20 bases between. CDR3: CASSLVMDAKYQPQHF. In DNA, the CDR3 is TGCGCCAGCAGCCTGGTTATGGACGCCAAGTACCAGCCCCAGCATTTT.

The chain couples TRBV6-5 to TRBJ2-1; TRBD2 agrees at 9 bases. Germline V CDR1 and CDR2: MNHEY, SVGAGI. This CDR3 spans 17 amino acids. The ends lost 6 bases at V and 7 bases at J; junction bases unmatched: 16. The CDR3 here is CASRRPGLGLAQNEQFF. DNA of the CDR3: TGTGCCAGCAGACGCCCCGGGCTAGGACTAGCGCAAAATGAGCAGTTCTTC.

This clonotype was detected ten times or more. The V and J genes are TRBV7-8 and TRBJ2-7; 12 nucleotides line up with TRBD2. Germline V gene lookup returns CDR1 SGHVS and CDR2 FQNEAQ. Unmatched junction bases numbered 6, after V lost 8 bases and J lost 4 bases. This CDR3 spans 14 amino acids. Here the CDR3 DNA reads TGTGCCAGCCGCCCGACTAGCGGGAGTTACGAGCAGTACTTC. Translated, it gives CASRPTSGSYEQYF.

This chain joins TRBV7-2 and TRBJ1-1; perhaps TRBD1 as D (5 bases). Trimming removed 5 bases from V and 4 bases from J, with 14 bases in between. CDR1 is SGHTA, CDR2 FQGNSA, per germline. The length of the CDR3 is 14 residues. As DNA, the CDR3 is TGTGCCAGCAGCGCCCGACGGGGGGTCACTGAAGCTTTCTTT. It is translated as CASSARRGVTEAFF.

The CDR3 DNA reads TGTGCCAGCAGCTTAAATGAGTATGGCGAGCAGTACTTC. This translates into CASSLNEYGEQYF. The chain uses TRBV7-2 and TRBJ2-7; D unresolved. Germline lookup yields CDR1 SGHTA and CDR2 FQGNSA. The CDR3 extends over 13 amino acids. Trimming cost V 2 bases and J 6 bases, with 11 bases left between them.

The V and J genes are TRBV7-2 and TRBJ2-4; 7 nucleotides align to TRBD2. The CDR3 loop spans 16 amino acids. Germline V gene lookup returns CDR1 SGHTA and CDR2 FQGNSA. The trim removed 5 bases at V and 3 bases at J, leaving 10 bases unmatched. Here the CDR3 DNA reads TGTGCCAGCAGCCGAGACGCGGGAGTAAGCAAAAACATTCAGTACTTC. Translation: CASSRDAGVSKNIQYF.

The chain is built from TRBV6-2 or TRBV6-3 and TRBJ2-3; 9 bases map to TRBD2. Germline values: CDR1 MNHEY, CDR2 SVGEGT. V was clipped by 7 bases and J by 4 bases; unmatched bases: 6. The CDR3 runs 14 residues. The CDR3 loop is CASKPGLASDTQYF. In DNA, the CDR3 is TGTGCCAGCAAGCCGGGACTAGCTTCAGATACGCAGTATTTT.

This clonotype appeared a few times. The chain uses TRBV10-3 and TRBJ2-3, with D possibly TRBD2 on 5 matching bases. The CDR3 loop spans 15 amino acids. Looked up from germline, CDR1 is ENHRY and CDR2 is SYGVKD. V lost 2 bases and J lost 1, with 10 bases in between. As DNA, the CDR3 is TGTGCCATCAGTGAGATCAATAGCGGCACAGATACGCAGTATTTT. The encoded protein is CAISEINSGTDTQYF.

The rearrangement links TRBV29-1 to TRBJ1-1; D is unclear. The CDR3 consists of 12 residues. In germline, CDR1 is SQVTM, CDR2 ANQGSEA. V lost 3 bases and J lost 1, with 6 bases in between. The CDR3 nucleotides read TGCAGCGTTGAGAGTCCGAACACTGAAGCTTTCTTT. Translation gives CSVESPNTEAFF.

V gene TRBV7-2 combines with J gene TRBJ2-1; no clear D. Germline V gene lookup returns CDR1 SGHTA and CDR2 FQGNSA. V dropped 1 base and J dropped 0 bases, with 10 bases sitting between them. CDR3 length equals 16 residues. CDR3 nucleotides: TGTGCCAGCAGCTTAGGAACCTACAGCTCCTACAATGAGCAGTTCTTC. Protein product: CASSLGTYSSYNEQFF. The variable domain in full, completed from reference TRBV7-2 and TRBJ2-1, reads GAGVSQSPSNKVTEKGKDVELRCDPISGHTALYWYRQSLGQGLEFLIYFQGNSAPDKSGLPSDRFSAERTGGSVSTLTIQRTQQEDSAVYLCASSLGTYSSYNEQFFGPGTRLTVL.

J is TRBJ2-3 and V is TRBV30; TRBD1 agrees at 8 bases. V lost 3 bases and J lost 0; bases outside the gene matches: 5. CDR3 length equals 15 residues. CDR1 is GTSNPN and CDR2 is SVGIG in the germline V gene (reference sequence). The CDR3 spells CAWRGRQGSTDTQYF. The CDR3 DNA is TGTGCCTGGAGGGGCCGACAGGGGAGCACAGATACGCAGTATTTT.